The present T cell receptor beta chain was sequenced within a study of siplizumab effects on memory and regulatory T cells. V shed 4 bases, J shed 3 bases, and the junction held 9 bases outside the gene matches. CDR3 length equals 15 residues. Per germline, CDR1 SGHDT and CDR2 YYEEEE. As regards this clone: The antigen is undetermined.

Sequencing was performed with immunoSEQ multiplex PCR; in TCRdb, only in-frame clones are kept and a portion is missing. The top ten clones hold around 0.3% of a sample with over 85,000 clones, nearly 95% of them seen once. Study-wide results and limits: Suppressive function of proliferating Tregs from siplizumab cultures was not confirmed.

This receptor was obtained from a human donor in good health. Sequenced: non-Treg CD4+ T cells sorted from blood. The rearrangement joins TRBV5-6 to TRBJ1-2; 7 bases line up with TRBD1. CDR3 in amino acids: CASSEPSRGHYGYTF. The CDR3 coding sequence is TGTGCCAGCAGCGAGCCGTCGAGGGGGCACTATGGCTACACCTTC.